This T cell receptor (beta chain) was captured in a study of OX40 agonist ivuxolimab in advanced cancers. Repertoires were generated with immunoSEQ multiplex PCR, while TCRdb's copy carries only in-frame clones and drops some. The data show 70,000 or so clones, about 91% seen once. In regard to this clone: The antigen is undetermined. Additional DNA sequences in this sample encode the identical CDR3.

After removal of 4 bases from V and 8 bases from J, the junction contained 3 bases not matched to a gene. This CDR3 has 14 residues. CDR1 and CDR2 (germline): SGDLS, YYNGEE. Regarding the study as a whole: The study did not work out the antigen specificity of the expanded peripheral T cells.

The sample here was CD4+ or CD8+ T cells sorted from blood, taken in a trial of the OX40 agonist ivuxolimab. The chain employs TRBV9 and TRBJ2-1; 13 bases are a match to TRBD2. The receptor's source is an adult with an advanced solid tumor such as melanoma, head and neck, liver or kidney cancer. The CDR3 sequence: CASSRGTSGDEQFF. DNA for the CDR3: TGTGCCAGCAGCAGAGGGACTAGCGGGGATGAGCAGTTCTTC.